The present T cell receptor (beta chain) was sequenced within a study of cytomegalovirus exposure and HLA in healthy donors. Study-wide points: Specificity for CMV antigens was confirmed in vitro for three of the CMV-associated chains.

Germline CDR1 and CDR2: MNHEY and SVGAGI. The CDR3 has 14 amino acids. Trimming removed 5 bases from V and 3 bases from J; junction bases left unmatched: 5. On this clone itself: The antigen is unknown.

The PCR was carried out with 60 Vbeta primers and 13 Jbeta primers. Data came from immunoSEQ multiplex PCR; TCRdb stores just in-frame clones and leaves some out. The table shows over 150,000 clones, with approximately 80% occurring only once. The sample taken for sequencing was PBMCs. The chain couples TRBV6-5 to TRBJ2-7, with 9 bases lining up with TRBD1. The receptor was derived from a boy aged 2 to 9 in good health and CMV-seronegative. The CDR3 loop is CASSRGQGSYEQYV. CDR3 coding DNA: TGTGCCAGCAGTAGGGGACAGGGCAGCTACGAGCAGTACGTC.